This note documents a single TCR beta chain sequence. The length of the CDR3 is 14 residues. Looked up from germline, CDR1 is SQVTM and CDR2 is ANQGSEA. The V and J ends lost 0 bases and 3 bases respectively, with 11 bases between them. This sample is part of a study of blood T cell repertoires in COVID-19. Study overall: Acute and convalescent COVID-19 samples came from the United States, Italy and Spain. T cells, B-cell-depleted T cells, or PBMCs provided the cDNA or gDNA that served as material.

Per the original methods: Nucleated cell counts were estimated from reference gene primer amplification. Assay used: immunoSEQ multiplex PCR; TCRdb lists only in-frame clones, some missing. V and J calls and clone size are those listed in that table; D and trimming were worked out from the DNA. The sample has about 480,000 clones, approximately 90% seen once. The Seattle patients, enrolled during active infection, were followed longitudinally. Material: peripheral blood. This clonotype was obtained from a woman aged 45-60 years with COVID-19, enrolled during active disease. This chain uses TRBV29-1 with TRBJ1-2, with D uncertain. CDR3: CSVEEHGGDYGYTF. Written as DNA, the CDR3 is TGCAGCGTTGAAGAACATGGAGGAGACTATGGCTACACCTTC.